This T cell receptor beta chain emerged from a study of T cells in Graves' hyperthyroidism and ophthalmopathy. Study overall: Peripheral blood samples were taken at initial diagnosis, prior to any treatment.

An absence of ophthalmopathy progression within 18 months meant stable Graves' hyperthyroidism. PBMCs were obtained from approximately 9.2 ml fresh peripheral blood. Germline V lookup: CDR1 LNHDA, CDR2 SQIVND (reference sequence). Trimming pared 11 bases from V and 0 bases from J, leaving 14 bases between. The CDR3 extends over 15 amino acids. RNA transcripts provided the source from which TCR beta CDR3 regions were amplified. HTBI primers were employed in a first-round RT-PCR of the TCR CDR3. Each CDR3 protein gets one entry after TCRdb re-called the multiplex PCR reads with MiXCR. Of 700,000 to 950,000 distinct CDR3 sequences in the sample, approximately 40% were seen once.

The chain employs TRBV19 and TRBJ1-6; weak D call: TRBD1 (5 bases). Sequencing input: blood. The receptor was derived from a woman aged 40 to 55 with Graves' hyperthyroidism. DNA of the CDR3: TGTGCCGCCCGGATGGGGGACTCCTATAATTCACCCCTCCACTTT. Its translation is CAARMGDSYNSPLHF.